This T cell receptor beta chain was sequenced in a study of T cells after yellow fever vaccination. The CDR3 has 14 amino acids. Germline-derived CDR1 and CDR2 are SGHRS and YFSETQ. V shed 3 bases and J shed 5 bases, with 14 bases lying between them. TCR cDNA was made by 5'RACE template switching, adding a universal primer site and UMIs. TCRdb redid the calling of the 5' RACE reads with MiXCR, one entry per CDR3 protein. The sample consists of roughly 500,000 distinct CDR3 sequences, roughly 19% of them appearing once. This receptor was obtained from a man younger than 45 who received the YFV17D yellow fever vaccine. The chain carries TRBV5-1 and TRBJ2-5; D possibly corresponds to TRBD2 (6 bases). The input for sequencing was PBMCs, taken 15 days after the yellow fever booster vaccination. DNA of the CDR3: TGCGCCAGCAGCTCCGGCAACGGAGGGGAGACCCAGTACTTC. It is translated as CASSSGNGGETQYF.